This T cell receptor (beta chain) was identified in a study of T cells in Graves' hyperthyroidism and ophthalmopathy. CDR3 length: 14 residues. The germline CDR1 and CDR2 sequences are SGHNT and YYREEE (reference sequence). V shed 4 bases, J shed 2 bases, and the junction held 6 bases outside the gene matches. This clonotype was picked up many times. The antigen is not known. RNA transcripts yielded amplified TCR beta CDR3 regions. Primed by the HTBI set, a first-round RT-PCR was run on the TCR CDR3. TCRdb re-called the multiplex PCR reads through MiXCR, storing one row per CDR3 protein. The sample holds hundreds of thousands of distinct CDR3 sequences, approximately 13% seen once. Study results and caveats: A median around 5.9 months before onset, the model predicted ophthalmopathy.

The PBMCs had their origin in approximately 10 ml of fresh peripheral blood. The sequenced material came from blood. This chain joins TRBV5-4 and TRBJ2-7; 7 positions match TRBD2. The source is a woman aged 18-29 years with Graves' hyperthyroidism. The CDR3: CASSPTSAAYEQYF. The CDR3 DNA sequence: TGTGCCAGCAGCCCAACTAGCGCGGCCTACGAGCAGTACTTC. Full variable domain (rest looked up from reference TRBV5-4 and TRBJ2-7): ETGVTQSPTHLIKTRGQQVTLRCSSQSGHNTVSWYQQALGQGPQFIFQYYREEENGRGNFPPRFSGLQFPNYSSELNVNALELDDSALYLCASSPTSAAYEQYFGPGTRLTVT.